Shown below are 2 T cell receptor beta chains from a single sample sequenced in a study of cytomegalovirus exposure and HLA in healthy donors. PCR employed 60 Vbeta and 13 Jbeta primers. Only in-frame clones appear in the TCRdb table, and some are missing; sequencing was by immunoSEQ multiplex PCR. The sample includes some 60,000 clones, roughly 84% of them seen just once. The source material was PBMCs. Source of these receptors: a human donor in good health.

The chain couples TRBV2 to TRBJ2-4, with 7 positions matching TRBD2. There are 14 residues in the CDR3. The germline V gene has CDR1 SNHLY and CDR2 FYNNEI. V lost 7 bases, J lost 9 bases, and 12 bases stayed unmatched. The CDR3 sequence: CASKIDRWEGIQYF. In DNA, the CDR3 is TGTGCCAGCAAAATCGACCGATGGGAGGGCATTCAGTACTTC.

This chain connects TRBV7-9 to TRBJ2-5; 8 nucleotides line up with TRBD1. V shed 6 bases, J shed 4 bases, and the junction held 10 bases outside the gene matches. CDR3 length equals 15 residues. Germline V gene sequence: CDR1 SEHNR, CDR2 FQNEAQ (reference sequence). CDR3 in amino acids: CASRTSDRGLETQYF. Written as DNA, the CDR3 is TGTGCCAGCAGAACATCCGACAGGGGTTTAGAGACCCAGTACTTC.